This T cell receptor beta chain stems from a study of CD8 T cells in ankylosing spondylitis listed by TCRdb under 2017. Some background on the complete study: To find TCR variants linked to disease, the study profiled T cell receptor beta repertoires in ankylosing spondylitis patients and healthy donors. The full study cohort comprised 25 ankylosing spondylitis patients and some 100 healthy donors. Peripheral blood was sampled, and synovial fluid was also collected from ankylosing spondylitis patients.

The CDR3 spans 15 residues, from the cysteine through the phenylalanine. Only the CDR3 DNA stays, 45 bases, in frame from base 1. The germline V gene (reference sequence) yields LNHNV for CDR1 and YYDKDF for CDR2. The V end loses 0 bases and the J end loses 2 bases, and a stretch of 8 bases separates them. This clonotype was counted many times. Which antigen it targets is not known. No much larger clone is present one base from it, and per-base qualities are unavailable. Sequencing was performed on an Illumina HiSeq 2500. TCR beta libraries were prepared by quantitative 5'-RACE with molecular barcodes. Regarding the original processing steps: A new computational method, built on a probabilistic model of VDJ rearrangement, was used to identify disease-linked TCR variants. TCRdb trimmed public reads at Q25 via fastp, called clones via MiXCR and kept in-frame beta chains. Each CDR3 protein appears once, grouped with its most common genes and DNA. TCRdb's processing, not the authors', yielded these V and J calls. This sample has 350,000 or so distinct CDR3 sequences in its table, and 6.5% to 10% of those were observed once. The ten largest make up roughly 15% of the sample.

The study at large found these results: According to the report, matched synovial fluid samples from ankylosing spondylitis patients were significantly enriched for the disease-linked clones. Some TCR beta motif variants had previously been reported in synovial fluid and blood of reactive arthritis patients, which suggested common disease-initiation mechanisms. Blood from ankylosing spondylitis patients appeared to be characterized by a TCR beta motif composed of several highly homologous amino acid variants. In peripheral blood, the disease-linked clones were found at relatively low frequencies and had a CD8+ phenotype.

The sample consisted of blood, either unsorted or a sorted T cell fraction (not recorded which). This TCR derives from a male donor with ankylosing spondylitis. The sequence is built from TRBV15 and TRBJ2-1, with the D gene too uncertain to name. The CDR3 here reads CATSRDKFPYNEQFF. In nucleotides, the sequence is TGTGCCACCAGCAGAGACAAATTCCCCTACAATGAGCAGTTCTTC.